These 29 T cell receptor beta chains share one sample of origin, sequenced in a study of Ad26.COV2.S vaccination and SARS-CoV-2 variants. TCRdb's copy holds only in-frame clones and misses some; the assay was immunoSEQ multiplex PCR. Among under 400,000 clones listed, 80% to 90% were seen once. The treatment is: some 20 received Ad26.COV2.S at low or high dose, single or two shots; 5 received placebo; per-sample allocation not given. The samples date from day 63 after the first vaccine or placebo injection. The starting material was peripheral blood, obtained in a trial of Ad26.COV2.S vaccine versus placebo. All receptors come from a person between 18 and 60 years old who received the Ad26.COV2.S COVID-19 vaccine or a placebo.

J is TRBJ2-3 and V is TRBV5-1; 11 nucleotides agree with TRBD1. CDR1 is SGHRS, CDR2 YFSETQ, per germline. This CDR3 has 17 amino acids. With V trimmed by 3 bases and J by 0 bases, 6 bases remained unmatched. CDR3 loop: CASSSGQGALSTDTQYF. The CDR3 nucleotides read TGCGCCAGCAGCTCTGGACAGGGGGCGCTGAGCACAGATACGCAGTATTTT.

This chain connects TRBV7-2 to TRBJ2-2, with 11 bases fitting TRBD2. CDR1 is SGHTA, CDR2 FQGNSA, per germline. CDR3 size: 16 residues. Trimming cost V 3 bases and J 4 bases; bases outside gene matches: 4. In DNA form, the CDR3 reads TGTGCCAGCAGCTTTAGCGGGGGGGCCATCACCGGGGAGCTGTTTTTT. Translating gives CASSFSGGAITGELFF.

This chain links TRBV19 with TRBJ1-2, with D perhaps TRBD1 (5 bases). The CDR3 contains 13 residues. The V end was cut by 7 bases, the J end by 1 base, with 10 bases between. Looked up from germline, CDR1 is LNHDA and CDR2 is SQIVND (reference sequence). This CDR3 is CASNMGDNYGYTF. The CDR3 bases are TGTGCCAGTAATATGGGGGATAACTATGGCTACACCTTC.

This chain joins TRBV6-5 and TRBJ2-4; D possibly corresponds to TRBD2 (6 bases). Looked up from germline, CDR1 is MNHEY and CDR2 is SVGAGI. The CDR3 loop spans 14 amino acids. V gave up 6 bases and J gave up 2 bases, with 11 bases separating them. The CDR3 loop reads CASSPGSTKNIQYF. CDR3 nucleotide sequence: TGTGCCAGCAGCCCCGGGAGCACCAAAAACATTCAGTACTTC.

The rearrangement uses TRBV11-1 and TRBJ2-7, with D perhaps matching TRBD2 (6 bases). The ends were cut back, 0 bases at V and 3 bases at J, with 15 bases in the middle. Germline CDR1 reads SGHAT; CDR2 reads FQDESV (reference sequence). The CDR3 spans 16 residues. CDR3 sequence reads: CASSLARPSVVYEQYF. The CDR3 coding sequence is TGTGCCAGCAGCTTAGCGCGACCTAGCGTGGTCTACGAGCAGTACTTC.

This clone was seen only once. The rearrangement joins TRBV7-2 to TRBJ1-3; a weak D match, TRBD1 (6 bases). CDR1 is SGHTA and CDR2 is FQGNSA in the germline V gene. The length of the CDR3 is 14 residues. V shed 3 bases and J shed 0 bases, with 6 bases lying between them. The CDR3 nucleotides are TGTGCCAGCAGCTTGGGACACTCTGGAAACACCATATATTTT. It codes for CASSLGHSGNTIYF.

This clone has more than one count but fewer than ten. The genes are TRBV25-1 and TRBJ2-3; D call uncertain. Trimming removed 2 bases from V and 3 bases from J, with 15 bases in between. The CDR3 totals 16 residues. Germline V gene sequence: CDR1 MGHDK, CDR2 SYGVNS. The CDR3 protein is CASSEQFDTSTDTQYF. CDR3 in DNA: TGTGCCAGCAGTGAACAATTCGACACCTCGACAGATACGCAGTATTTT.

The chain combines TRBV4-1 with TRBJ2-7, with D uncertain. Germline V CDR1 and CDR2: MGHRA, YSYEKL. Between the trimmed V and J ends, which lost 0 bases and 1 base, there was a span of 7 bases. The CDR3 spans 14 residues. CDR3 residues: CASSQDPDSYEQYF. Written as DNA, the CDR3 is TGCGCCAGCAGCCAAGATCCGGATTCCTACGAGCAGTACTTC.

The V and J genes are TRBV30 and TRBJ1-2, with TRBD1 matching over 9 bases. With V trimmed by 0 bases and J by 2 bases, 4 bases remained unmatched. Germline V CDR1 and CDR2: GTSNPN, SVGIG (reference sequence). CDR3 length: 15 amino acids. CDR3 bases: TGTGCCTGGAGTGTAGGAGGACAGGGGAACTATGGCTACACCTTC. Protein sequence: CAWSVGGQGNYGYTF.

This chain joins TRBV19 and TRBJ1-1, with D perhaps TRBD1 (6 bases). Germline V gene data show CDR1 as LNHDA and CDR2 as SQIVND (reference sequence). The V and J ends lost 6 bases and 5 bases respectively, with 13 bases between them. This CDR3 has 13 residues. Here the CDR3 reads CASRVGGRTEAFF. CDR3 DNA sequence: TGTGCCAGTAGGGTAGGGGGTCGGACTGAAGCTTTCTTT.

DNA of the CDR3: TGTGCCAGCAGTTACACCGCCAGGCAGGGCGGCTACACCTTC. It yields the protein CASSYTARQGGYTF. The chain joins TRBV6-5 to TRBJ1-2, with TRBD1 as a possible D gene (5 bases). The germline V and J ends were trimmed by 2 bases and 8 bases, with 15 bases remaining between them. The CDR3 length is 14 residues. Germline CDR1 and CDR2: MNHEY and SVGAGI.

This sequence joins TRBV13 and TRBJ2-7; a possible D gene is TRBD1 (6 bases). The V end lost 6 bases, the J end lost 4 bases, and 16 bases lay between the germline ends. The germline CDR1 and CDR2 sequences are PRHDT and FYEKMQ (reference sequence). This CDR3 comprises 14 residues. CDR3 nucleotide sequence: TGTGCCAGCAGTTGGGGGCAGGGAAATTACGAGCAGTACTTC. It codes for CASSWGQGNYEQYF.

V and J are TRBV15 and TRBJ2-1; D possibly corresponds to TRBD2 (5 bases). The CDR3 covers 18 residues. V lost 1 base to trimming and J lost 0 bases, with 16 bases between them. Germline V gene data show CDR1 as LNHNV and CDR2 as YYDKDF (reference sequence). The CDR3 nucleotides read TGTGCCACCAGCAGAGGGCGATCCGGGGAAAGCTCCTACAATGAGCAGTTCTTC. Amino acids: CATSRGRSGESSYNEQFF.

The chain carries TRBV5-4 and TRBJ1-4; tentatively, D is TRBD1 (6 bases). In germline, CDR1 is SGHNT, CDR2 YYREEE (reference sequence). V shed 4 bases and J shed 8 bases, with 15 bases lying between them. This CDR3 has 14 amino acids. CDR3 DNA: TGTGCCAGCAGCGTGAGAGGGGGAGAGGAAAAACTGTTTTTT. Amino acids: CASSVRGGEEKLFF.

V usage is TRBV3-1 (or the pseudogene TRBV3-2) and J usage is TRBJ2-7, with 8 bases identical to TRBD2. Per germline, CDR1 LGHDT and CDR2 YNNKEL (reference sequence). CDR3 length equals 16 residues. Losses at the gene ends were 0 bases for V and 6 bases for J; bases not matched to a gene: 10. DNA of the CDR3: TGTGCCAGCAGCCAAGATCCCAGCGGGGGATTCCGCGAGCAGTACTTC. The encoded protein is CASSQDPSGGFREQYF.

The CDR3 here is CASSLRTGSNEQFF. Written as DNA, the CDR3 is TGTGCCAGCAGCTTAAGGACAGGGAGCAATGAGCAGTTCTTC. The chain combines TRBV7-9 with TRBJ2-1; 8 bases line up with TRBD1. Germline V CDR1 and CDR2: SEHNR, FQNEAQ (reference sequence). The CDR3 runs to 14 residues. V was pared by 2 bases and J by 6 bases, with 3 bases of the junction left unmatched.

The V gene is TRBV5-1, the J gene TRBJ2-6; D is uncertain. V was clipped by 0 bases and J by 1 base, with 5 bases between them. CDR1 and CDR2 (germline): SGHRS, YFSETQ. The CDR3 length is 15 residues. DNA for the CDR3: TGCGCCAGCAGCTTGGCCAGGTCTGGGGCCAACGTCCTGACTTTC. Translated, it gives CASSLARSGANVLTF.

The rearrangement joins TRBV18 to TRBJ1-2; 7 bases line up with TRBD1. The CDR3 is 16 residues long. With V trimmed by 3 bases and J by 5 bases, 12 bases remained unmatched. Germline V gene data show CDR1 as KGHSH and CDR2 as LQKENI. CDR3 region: CASSPGETGIGYGYTF. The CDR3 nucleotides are TGTGCCAGCTCACCGGGTGAGACAGGGATCGGGTATGGCTACACCTTC. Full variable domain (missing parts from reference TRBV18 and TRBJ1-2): NAGVMQNPRHLVRRRGQEARLRCSPMKGHSHVYWYRQLPEEGLKFMVYLQKENIIDESGMPKERFSAEFPKEGPSILRIQQVVRGDSAAYFCASSPGETGIGYGYTFGSGTRLTVV.

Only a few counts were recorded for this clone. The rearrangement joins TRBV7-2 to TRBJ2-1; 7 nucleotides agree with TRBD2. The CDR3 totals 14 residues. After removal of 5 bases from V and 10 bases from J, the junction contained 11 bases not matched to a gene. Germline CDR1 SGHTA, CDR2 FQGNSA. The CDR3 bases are TGTGCCAGCAGCCCCCGGGGTCCAGCGGGGGAGCAGTTCTTC. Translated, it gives CASSPRGPAGEQFF.

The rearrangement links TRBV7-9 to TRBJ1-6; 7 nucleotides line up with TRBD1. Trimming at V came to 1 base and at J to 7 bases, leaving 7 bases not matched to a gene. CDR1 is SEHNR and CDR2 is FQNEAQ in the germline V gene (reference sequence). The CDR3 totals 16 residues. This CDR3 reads CASSLGPTGQNSPLHF. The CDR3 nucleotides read TGTGCCAGCAGCTTAGGCCCGACAGGGCAAAATTCACCCCTCCACTTT.

Written as DNA, the CDR3 is TGTGCCAGCAGTTACGGGACACGCGGCTCCTACGAGCAGTACTTC. It codes for CASSYGTRGSYEQYF. The rearrangement links TRBV7-9 to TRBJ2-7; the D gene is possibly TRBD1 (6 bases). Per the germline V gene, CDR1 is SEHNR and CDR2 is FQNEAQ (reference sequence). V was clipped by 6 bases and J by 0 bases, with 15 bases between them. The CDR3 has 15 residues.

The CDR3 loop is CASSYTNPGDSYEQYF. DNA for the CDR3: TGTGCCAGCAGTTACACAAATCCCGGGGACTCCTACGAGCAGTACTTC. This chain uses TRBV6-2 or TRBV6-3 with TRBJ2-7, with D possibly being TRBD2 (5 bases). The CDR3 has 16 residues. The germline V and J ends were trimmed by 2 bases and 0 bases, with 14 bases remaining between them. The germline gives CDR1 MNHEY, CDR2 SVGEGT.

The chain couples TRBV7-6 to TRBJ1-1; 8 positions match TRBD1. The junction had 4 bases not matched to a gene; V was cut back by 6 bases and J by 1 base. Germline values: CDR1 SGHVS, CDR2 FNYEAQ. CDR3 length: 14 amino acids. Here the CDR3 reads CASSTGQGNTEAFF. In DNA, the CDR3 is TGTGCCAGCAGTACTGGACAGGGGAACACTGAAGCTTTCTTT. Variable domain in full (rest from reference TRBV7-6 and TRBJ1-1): GAGVSQSPRYKVTKRGQDVALRCDPISGHVSLYWYRQALGQGPEFLTYFNYEAQQDKSGLPNDRFSAERPEGSISTLTIQRTEQRDSAMYRCASSTGQGNTEAFFGQGTRLTVV.

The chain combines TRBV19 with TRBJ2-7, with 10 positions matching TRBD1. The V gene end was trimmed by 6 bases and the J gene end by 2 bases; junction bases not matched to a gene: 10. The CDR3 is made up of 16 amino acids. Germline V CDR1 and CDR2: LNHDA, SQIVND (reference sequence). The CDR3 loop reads CASSLPPGQGTYEQYF. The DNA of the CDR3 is TGTGCCAGTAGCCTACCCCCGGGACAGGGGACCTACGAGCAGTACTTC.

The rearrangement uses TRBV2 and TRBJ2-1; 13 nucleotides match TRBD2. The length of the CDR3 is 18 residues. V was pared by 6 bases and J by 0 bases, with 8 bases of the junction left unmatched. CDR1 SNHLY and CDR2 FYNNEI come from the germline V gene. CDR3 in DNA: TGTGCCAGCAGACGGACTAGCGGGGGCCCAAGCTCCTACAATGAGCAGTTCTTC. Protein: CASRRTSGGPSSYNEQFF.

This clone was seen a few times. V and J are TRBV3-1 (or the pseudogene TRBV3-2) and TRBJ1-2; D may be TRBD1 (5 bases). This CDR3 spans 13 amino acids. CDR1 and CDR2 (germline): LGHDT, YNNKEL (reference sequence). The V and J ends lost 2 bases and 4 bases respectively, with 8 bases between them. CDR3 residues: CASSQRGGYGYTF. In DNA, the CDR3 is TGTGCCAGCAGCCAACGGGGGGGCTATGGCTACACCTTC.

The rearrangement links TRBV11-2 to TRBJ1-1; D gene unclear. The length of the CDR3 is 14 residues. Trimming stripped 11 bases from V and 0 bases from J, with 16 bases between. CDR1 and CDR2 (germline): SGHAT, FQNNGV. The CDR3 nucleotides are TGTGCCGTCTCTCCTCATATCATGAACACTGAAGCTTTCTTT. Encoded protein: CAVSPHIMNTEAFF.

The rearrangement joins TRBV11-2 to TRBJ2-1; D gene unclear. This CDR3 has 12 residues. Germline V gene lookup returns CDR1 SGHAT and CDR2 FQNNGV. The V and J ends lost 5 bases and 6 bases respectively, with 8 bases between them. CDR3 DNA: TGTGCCAGCAGCCCACCTGGCAATGAGCAGTTCTTC. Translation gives CASSPPGNEQFF.

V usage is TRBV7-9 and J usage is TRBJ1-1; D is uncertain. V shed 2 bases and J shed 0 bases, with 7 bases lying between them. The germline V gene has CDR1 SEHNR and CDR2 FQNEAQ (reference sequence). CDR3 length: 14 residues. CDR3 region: CASSLMGLNTEAFF. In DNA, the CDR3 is TGTGCCAGCAGCTTAATGGGCTTGAACACTGAAGCTTTCTTT.